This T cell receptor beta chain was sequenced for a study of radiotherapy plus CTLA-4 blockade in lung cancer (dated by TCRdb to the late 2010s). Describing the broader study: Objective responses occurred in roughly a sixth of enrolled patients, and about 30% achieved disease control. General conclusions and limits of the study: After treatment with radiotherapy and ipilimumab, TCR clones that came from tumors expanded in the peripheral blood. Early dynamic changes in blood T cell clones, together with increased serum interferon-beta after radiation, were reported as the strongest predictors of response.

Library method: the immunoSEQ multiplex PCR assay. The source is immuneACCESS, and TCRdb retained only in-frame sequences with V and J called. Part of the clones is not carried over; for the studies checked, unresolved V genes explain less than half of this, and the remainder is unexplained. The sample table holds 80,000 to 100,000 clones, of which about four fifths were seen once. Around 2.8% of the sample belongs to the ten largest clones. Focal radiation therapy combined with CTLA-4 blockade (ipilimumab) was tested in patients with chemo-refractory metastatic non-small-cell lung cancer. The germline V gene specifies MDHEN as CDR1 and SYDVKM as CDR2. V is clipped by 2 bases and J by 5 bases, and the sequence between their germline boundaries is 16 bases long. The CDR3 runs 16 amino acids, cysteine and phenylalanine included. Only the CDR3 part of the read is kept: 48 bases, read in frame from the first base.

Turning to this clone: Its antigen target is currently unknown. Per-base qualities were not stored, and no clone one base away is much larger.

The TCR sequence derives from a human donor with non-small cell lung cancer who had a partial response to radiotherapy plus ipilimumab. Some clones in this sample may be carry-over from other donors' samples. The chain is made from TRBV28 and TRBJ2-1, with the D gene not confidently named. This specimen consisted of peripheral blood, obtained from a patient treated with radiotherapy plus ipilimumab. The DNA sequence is TGTGCCAGCAGTTTAATCAATACGGTGGGCCACAATGAGCAGTTCTTC. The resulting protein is CASSLINTVGHNEQFF.